The 10 T cell receptor beta chains given below trace back to one sample, sequenced in a study of blood T cell repertoires in COVID-19. TCRdb's table, derived via immunoSEQ multiplex PCR, lists solely in-frame clones and lacks some. The sample consists of under 200,000 clones, about 80% of them appearing once. Sequenced input: peripheral blood. These receptors were obtained from a man in his 70s with active or convalescent COVID-19.

This chain joins TRBV4-1 and TRBJ1-5; 8 bases line up with TRBD1. CDR1 is MGHRA, CDR2 YSYEKL, per germline. This CDR3 is built from 15 residues. J gave up 3 bases and V 2 bases, and 3 bases lay outside the gene matches. For the CDR3, the DNA is TGCGCCAGCAGCCAACAGACAGGGGACAATCAGCCCCAGCATTTT. This gives the protein CASSQQTGDNQPQHF.

The sample holds a few counts of this clone. The chain carries TRBV7-6 and TRBJ1-2, with 7 positions matching TRBD1. The CDR3 extends over 14 amino acids. CDR1 and CDR2 from the germline V gene are SGHVS and FNYEAQ. J gave up 5 bases and V 5 bases, and 8 bases lay outside the gene matches. Here the CDR3 DNA reads TGTGCCAGCAGCCTACTCGGGACAGTGTATGGCTACACCTTC. This translates into CASSLLGTVYGYTF.

This clone was seen a few times. The rearrangement joins TRBV7-9 to TRBJ2-2; the D gene is possibly TRBD2 (6 bases). Per germline, CDR1 SEHNR and CDR2 FQNEAQ (reference sequence). V was trimmed by 10 bases and J by 0 bases, leaving 15 bases between them. This CDR3 has 15 residues. CDR3 sequence: CAIGGSGANTGELFF. CDR3 nucleotides: TGTGCCATCGGGGGAAGCGGCGCGAACACCGGGGAGCTGTTTTTT.

The chain uses TRBV12-3 or TRBV12-4 and TRBJ2-7, with D possibly TRBD1 on 6 matching bases. The CDR3 covers 13 residues. V lost 5 bases, J lost 3 bases, and 11 bases lay in between. CDR3 nucleotides: TGTGCCAGCAGTGGGACATTTTACTACGAGCAGTACTTC. Its translation is CASSGTFYYEQYF.

V usage is TRBV3-1 (or the pseudogene TRBV3-2) and J usage is TRBJ2-3, with 9 nucleotides matching TRBD2. Trimming removed 4 bases from V and 2 bases from J; junction bases left unmatched: 4. The CDR3 covers 15 residues. Germline V gene data show CDR1 as LGHDT and CDR2 as YNNKEL (reference sequence). The CDR3 is CASSLLAGDTDTQYF. The CDR3 nucleotides read TGTGCCAGCAGCCTACTAGCGGGCGACACAGATACGCAGTATTTT.

Here the CDR3 reads CASSVASDTQYF. CDR3 nucleotides: TGTGCCAGCAGCGTAGCCTCAGATACGCAGTATTTT. V and J are TRBV9 and TRBJ2-3; no definite D call. The CDR3 loop spans 12 amino acids. Germline assignment: CDR1 SGDLS and CDR2 YYNGEE. V was clipped by 0 bases and J by 4 bases, with 3 bases between them.

The V and J genes are TRBV7-9 and TRBJ2-7, with D maybe TRBD1 (5 bases). Germline lookup yields CDR1 SEHNR and CDR2 FQNEAQ (reference sequence). Trimming pared 5 bases from V and 2 bases from J, leaving 16 bases between. This CDR3 contains 15 residues. CDR3 residues: CASSQGWGLTYEQYF. CDR3 sequence (DNA): TGTGCCAGCAGCCAAGGGTGGGGCCTCACCTACGAGCAGTACTTC.

This clone came up once. The V call is TRBV4-3, the J call TRBJ2-1; 10 nucleotides align to TRBD2. The CDR3 loop spans 17 amino acids. Germline V gene data show CDR1 as LGHNA and CDR2 as YSLEER. The V gene end was trimmed by 0 bases and the J gene end by 3 bases; junction bases not matched to a gene: 5. The CDR3 region is CASSQDTLAGGYNEQFF. In DNA, the CDR3 is TGCGCCAGCAGCCAAGATACATTAGCGGGGGGCTACAATGAGCAGTTCTTC.

This clone has only one observation. The chain is built from TRBV19 and TRBJ1-5; a possible D gene is TRBD1 (5 bases). The CDR3 runs to 18 residues. From germline, CDR1 is LNHDA and CDR2 SQIVND (reference sequence). The V end lost 5 bases, the J end lost 0 bases, and 20 bases lay between the germline ends. The CDR3 here is CASSPVLLGQISNQPQHF. CDR3 DNA sequence: TGTGCCAGTAGTCCCGTCCTCCTGGGGCAGATTAGCAATCAGCCCCAGCATTTT. Based on the CDR3 plus reference TRBV19 and TRBJ1-5, the full variable domain is DGGITQSPKYLFRKEGQNVTLSCEQNLNHDAMYWYRQDPGQGLRLIYYSQIVNDFQKGDIAEGYSVSREKKESFPLTVTSAQKNPTAFYLCASSPVLLGQISNQPQHFGDGTRLSIL.

The chain carries TRBV7-9 and TRBJ2-7; D not certain. Germline V CDR1 and CDR2: SEHNR, FQNEAQ (reference sequence). This CDR3 contains 14 residues. Trimming pared 1 base from V and 3 bases from J, leaving 10 bases between. In DNA form, the CDR3 reads TGTGCCAGCAGCTTAGACAGCTATAACTACGAGCAGTACTTC. Translation gives CASSLDSYNYEQYF.